This T cell receptor beta chain was captured by sequencing in a study of breast tumors, draining lymph nodes, adjacent tissues (dated by TCRdb to the mid-2010s). Study-wide context: TCR beta repertoires were compared across tumor, adjacent nontumor tissue and axillary lymph nodes obtained from breast cancer patients. The study was designed to assess the relationships and possible T-cell exchange between tumor, surrounding tissue and draining lymph node repertoires in human breast cancer.

Results the study describes overall, beyond this receptor: The data were considered consistent with the idea that most tumor T cells come from the lymph node and then expand in tumor tissue. Tumor T-cell repertoires showed less diversity than lymph node repertoires and more diversity than nontumor tissue repertoires, and tumor T-cell repertoires showed preferential V and J gene usage. The similarity between tumor and nontumor tissue repertoires was significantly greater in luminal-like breast cancer than in basal-like breast cancer. The conclusion that tumor T cells originate in lymph nodes was framed as consistent with a hypothesis rather than directly demonstrated.

The CDR3 holds 16 amino acids from the cysteine to the phenylalanine. Only the CDR3 region is kept as DNA, spanning 48 bases read in frame from base 1. The V end loses 2 bases and the J end loses 2 bases, and a stretch of 12 bases separates them. From a lookup of the germline V gene, CDR1 and CDR2 are MNHNS and SASEGT. The lymph node samples were taken from the axillary draining lymph nodes of breast cancer patients. The run used an Illumina HiSeq 2000. TCR beta chain libraries were generated by multiplex PCR amplification. High-throughput sequencing was used to analyze the amplified TCR beta chain products. TCRdb applied fastp at Q25 and MiXCR to the public reads, then kept only in-frame beta chains. Entries that share a CDR3 protein sequence are merged under the most common genes and DNA. The sample includes some 100,000 distinct CDR3 sequences, with around 20% observed a single time. Under 1.5% of the sample is taken by the ten largest.

A note on this clonotype: The antigen this receptor binds is unknown. One base away there is no much larger clone; base qualities are not given.

The V and J genes are TRBV6-1 and TRBJ1-4, with TRBD1 as a weak D call on 5 bases. The sequence was collected from a female donor with breast cancer. Some clones in this sample may be carry-over from other donors' samples. What was sequenced was axillary lymph node tissue. The CDR3 is CASSERGAGTNEKLFF. The bases are TGTGCCAGCAGTGAACGAGGGGCGGGGACTAATGAAAAACTGTTTTTT.